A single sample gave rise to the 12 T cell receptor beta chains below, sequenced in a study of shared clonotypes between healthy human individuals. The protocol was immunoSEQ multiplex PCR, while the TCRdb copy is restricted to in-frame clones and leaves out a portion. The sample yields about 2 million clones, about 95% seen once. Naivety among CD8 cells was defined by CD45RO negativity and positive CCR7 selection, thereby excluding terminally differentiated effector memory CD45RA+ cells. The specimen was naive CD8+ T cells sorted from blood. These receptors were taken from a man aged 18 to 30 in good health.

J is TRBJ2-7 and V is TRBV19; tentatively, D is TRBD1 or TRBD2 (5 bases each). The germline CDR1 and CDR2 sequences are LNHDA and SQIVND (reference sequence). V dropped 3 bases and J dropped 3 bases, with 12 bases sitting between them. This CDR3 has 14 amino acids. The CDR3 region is CASSIRDDGYEQYF. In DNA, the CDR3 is TGTGCCAGTAGTATTCGGGACGACGGCTACGAGCAGTACTTC.

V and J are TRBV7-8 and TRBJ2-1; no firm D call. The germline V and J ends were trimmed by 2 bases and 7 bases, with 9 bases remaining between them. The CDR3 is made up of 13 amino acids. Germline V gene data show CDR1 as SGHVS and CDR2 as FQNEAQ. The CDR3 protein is CASSLPLRNEQFF. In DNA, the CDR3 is TGTGCCAGCAGCTTACCCCTCCGGAATGAGCAGTTCTTC.

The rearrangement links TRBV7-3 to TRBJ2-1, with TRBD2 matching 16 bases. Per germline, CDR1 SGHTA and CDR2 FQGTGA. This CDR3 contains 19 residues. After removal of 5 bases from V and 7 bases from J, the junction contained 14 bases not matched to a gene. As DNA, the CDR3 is TGTGCCAGCAGCCCTGGCCCTGGGACTAGCGGGGGGGCCGGTAATGAGCAGTTCTTC. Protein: CASSPGPGTSGGAGNEQFF.

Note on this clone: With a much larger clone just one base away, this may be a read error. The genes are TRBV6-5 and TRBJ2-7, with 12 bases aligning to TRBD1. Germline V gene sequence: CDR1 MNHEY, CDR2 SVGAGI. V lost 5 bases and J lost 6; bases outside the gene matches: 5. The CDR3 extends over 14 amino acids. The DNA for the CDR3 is TGTGCCAGCAGTCCCGGGACAGGGGGCTCCGAGCAGTACTTC. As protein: CASSPGTGGSEQYF.

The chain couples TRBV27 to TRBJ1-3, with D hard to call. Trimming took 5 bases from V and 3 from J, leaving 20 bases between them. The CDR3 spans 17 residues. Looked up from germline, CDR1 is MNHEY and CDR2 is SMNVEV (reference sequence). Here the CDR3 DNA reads TGTGCCAGCAGTACTCTCGCCACATCGGGCCGTGGAAACACCATATATTTT. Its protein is CASSTLATSGRGNTIYF.

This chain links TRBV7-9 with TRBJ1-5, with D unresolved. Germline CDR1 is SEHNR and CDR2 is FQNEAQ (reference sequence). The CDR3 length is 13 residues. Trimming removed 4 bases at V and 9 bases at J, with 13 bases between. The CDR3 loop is CASSSEREGPQHF. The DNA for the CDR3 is TGTGCCAGCAGCTCCGAGCGGGAAGGGCCCCAGCATTTT.

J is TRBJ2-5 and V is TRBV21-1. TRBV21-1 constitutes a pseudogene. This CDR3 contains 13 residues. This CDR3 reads CATRLEGSGTQYF. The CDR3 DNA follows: TGTGCCACCCGGCTCGAGGGGAGCGGGACCCAGTACTTC.

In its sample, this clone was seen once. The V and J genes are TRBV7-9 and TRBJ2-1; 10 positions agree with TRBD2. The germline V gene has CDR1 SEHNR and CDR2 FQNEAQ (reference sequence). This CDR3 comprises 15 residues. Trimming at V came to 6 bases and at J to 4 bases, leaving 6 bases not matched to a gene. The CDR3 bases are TGTGCCAGCAGTCGCCTAGCGGGGGTTTACAATGAGCAGTTCTTC. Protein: CASSRLAGVYNEQFF.

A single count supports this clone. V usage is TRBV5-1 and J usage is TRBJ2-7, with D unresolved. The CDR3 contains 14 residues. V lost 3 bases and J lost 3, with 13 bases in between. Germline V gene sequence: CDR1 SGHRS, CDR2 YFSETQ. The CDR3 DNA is TGCGCCAGCAGCTGGACGCCAGGCCACTACGAGCAGTACTTC. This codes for CASSWTPGHYEQYF.

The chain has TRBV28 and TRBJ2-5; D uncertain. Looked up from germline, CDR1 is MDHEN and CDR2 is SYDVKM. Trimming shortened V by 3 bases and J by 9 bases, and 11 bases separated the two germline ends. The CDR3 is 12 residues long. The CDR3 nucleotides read TGTGCCAGCAGTTTCGCTTTGGGCGCCCAGTACTTC. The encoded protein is CASSFALGAQYF. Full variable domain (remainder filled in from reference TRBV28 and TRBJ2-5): DVKVTQSSRYLVKRTGEKVFLECVQDMDHENMFWYRQDPGLGLRLIYFSYDVKMKEKGDIPEGYSVSREKKERFSLILESASTNQTSMYLCASSFALGAQYFGPGTRLLVL.

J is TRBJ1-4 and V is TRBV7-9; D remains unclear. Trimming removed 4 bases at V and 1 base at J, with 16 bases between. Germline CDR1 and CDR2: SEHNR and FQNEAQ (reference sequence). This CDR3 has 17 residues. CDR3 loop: CASSSGFGELTNEKLFF. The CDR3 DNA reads TGTGCCAGCAGCTCTGGCTTTGGGGAACTAACTAATGAAAAACTGTTTTTT.

For the CDR3, the DNA is TGTGCCAGCAGCTTAATATATACGGAGGGCCCTCGGGACATTCAGTACTTC. Protein sequence: CASSLIYTEGPRDIQYF. The V and J genes are TRBV11-2 and TRBJ2-4; D is possibly TRBD2 (6 bases). CDR3 length: 17 residues. V shed 2 bases and J shed 8 bases, with 22 bases lying between them. In germline, CDR1 is SGHAT, CDR2 FQNNGV.